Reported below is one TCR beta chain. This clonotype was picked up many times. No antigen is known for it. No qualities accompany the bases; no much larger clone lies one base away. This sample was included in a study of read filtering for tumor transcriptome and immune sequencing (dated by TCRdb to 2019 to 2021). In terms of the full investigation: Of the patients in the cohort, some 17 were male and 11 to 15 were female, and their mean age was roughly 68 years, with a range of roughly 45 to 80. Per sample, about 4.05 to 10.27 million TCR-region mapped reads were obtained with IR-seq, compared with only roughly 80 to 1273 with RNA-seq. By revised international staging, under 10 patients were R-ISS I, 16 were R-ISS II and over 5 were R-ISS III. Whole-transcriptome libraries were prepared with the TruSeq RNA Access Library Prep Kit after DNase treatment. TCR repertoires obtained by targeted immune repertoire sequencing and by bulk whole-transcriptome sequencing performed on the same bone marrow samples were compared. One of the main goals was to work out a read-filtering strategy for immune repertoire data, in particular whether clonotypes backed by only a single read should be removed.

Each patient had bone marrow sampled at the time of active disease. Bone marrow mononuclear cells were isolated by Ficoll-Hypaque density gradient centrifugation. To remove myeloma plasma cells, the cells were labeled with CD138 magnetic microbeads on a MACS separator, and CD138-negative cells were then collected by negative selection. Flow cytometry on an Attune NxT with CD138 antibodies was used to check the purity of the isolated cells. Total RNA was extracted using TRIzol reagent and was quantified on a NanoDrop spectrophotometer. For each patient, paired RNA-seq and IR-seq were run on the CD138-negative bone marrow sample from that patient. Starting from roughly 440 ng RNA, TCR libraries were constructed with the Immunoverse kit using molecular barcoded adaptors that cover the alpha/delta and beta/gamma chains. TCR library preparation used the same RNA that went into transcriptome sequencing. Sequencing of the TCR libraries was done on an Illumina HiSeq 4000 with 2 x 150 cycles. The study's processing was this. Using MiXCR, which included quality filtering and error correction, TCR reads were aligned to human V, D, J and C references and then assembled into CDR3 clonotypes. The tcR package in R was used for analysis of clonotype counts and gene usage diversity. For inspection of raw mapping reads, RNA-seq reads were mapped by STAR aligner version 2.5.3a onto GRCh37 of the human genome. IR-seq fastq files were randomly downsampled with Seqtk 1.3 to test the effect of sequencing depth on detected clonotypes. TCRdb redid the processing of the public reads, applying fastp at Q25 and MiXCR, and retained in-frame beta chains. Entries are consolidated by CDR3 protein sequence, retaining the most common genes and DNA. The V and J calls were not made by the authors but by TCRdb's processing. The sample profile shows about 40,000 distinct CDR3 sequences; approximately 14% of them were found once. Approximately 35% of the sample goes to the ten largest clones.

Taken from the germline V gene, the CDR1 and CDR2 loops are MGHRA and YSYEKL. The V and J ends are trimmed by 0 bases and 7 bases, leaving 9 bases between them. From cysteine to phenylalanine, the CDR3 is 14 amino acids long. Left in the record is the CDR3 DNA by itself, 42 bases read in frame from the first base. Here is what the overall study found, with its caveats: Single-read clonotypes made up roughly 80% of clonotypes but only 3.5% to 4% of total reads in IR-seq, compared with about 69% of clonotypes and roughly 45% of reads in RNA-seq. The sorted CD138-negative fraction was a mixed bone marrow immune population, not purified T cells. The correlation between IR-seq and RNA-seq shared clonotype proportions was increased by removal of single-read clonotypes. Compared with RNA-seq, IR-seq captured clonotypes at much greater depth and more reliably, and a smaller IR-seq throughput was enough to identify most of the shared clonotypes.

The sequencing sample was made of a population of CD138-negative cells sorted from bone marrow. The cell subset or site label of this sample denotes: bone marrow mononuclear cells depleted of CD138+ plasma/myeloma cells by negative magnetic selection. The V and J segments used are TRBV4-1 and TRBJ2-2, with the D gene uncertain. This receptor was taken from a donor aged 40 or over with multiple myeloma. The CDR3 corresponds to CASSQDRINGELFF. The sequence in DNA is TGCGCCAGCAGCCAAGATAGGATTAACGGGGAGCTGTTTTTT.